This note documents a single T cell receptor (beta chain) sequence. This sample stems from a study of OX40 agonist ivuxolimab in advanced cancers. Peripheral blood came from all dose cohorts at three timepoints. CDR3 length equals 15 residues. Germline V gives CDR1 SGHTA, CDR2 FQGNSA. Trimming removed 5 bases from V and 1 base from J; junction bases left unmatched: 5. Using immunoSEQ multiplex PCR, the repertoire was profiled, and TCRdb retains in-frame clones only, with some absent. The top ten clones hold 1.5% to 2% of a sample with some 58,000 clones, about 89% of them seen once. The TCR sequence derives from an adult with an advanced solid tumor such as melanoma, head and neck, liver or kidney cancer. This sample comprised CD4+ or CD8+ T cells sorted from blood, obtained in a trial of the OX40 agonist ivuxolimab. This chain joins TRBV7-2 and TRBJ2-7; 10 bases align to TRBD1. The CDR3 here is CASSLTGGFSYEQYF. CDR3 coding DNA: TGTGCCAGCAGCCTGACAGGGGGCTTTTCCTACGAGCAGTACTTC.